Included here is one TCR beta chain sequence, with context. Its cognate antigen is unknown. The data originate from a study of Ad26.COV2.S vaccination and SARS-CoV-2 variants. Points from the study as a whole: CD8+ and CD4+ T cells specific for spike reportedly responded with substantial breadth after vaccination. Breadth of non-spike TCRs did not differ between vaccinees and placebo recipients. Among vaccine recipients, spike-specific TCR breadth exceeded that of placebo recipients.

The method was immunoSEQ multiplex PCR; TCRdb's version includes in-frame clones alone and lacks a portion of them. The sample has roughly 150,000 clones, approximately 90% seen once. This TCR came from a human donor who had recovered from COVID-19. The source was peripheral blood, collected after recovery from COVID-19.

CDR3 amino acids: CASSFDVQPQHF. CDR3 nucleotides: TGTGCCAGCAGCTTTGATGTTCAGCCCCAGCATTTT. The chain couples TRBV7-9 to TRBJ1-5; D remains unclear. Trimming shortened V by 3 bases and J by 6 bases, and 6 bases separated the two germline ends. The CDR3 totals 12 residues. Germline CDR1 SEHNR, CDR2 FQNEAQ (reference sequence).